Reported below is one T cell receptor beta chain. Per the germline V gene, CDR1 is GTSNPN and CDR2 is SVGIG (reference sequence). The CDR3 runs to 12 residues. V lost 2 bases and J 7 bases, leaving 8 bases between the germline ends. The sample belongs to a study of OX40 agonist ivuxolimab in advanced cancers. Measured with immunoSEQ multiplex PCR; TCRdb has only the in-frame clones, and not every one. The sample records about 75,000 clones, 85% to 90% being singletons. J is TRBJ2-2 and V is TRBV30, with unresolved D. This TCR was recovered from an adult with an advanced solid tumor such as melanoma, head and neck, liver or kidney cancer. The sample was CD4+ or CD8+ T cells sorted from blood, taken in a trial of the OX40 agonist ivuxolimab. The CDR3 nucleotides are TGTGCCTGGAGTTGGGGTGACGGGGAGCTGTTTTTT. Protein product: CAWSWGDGELFF.